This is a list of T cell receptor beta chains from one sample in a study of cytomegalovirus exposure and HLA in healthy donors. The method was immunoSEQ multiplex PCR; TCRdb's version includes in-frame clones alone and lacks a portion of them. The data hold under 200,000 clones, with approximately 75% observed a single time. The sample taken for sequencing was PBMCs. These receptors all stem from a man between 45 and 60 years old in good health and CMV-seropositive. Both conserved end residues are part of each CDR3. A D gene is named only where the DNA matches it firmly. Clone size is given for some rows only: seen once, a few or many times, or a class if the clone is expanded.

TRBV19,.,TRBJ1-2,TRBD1,CASSIVSGQGLTYGYTF,TGTGCCAGTAGTATAGTGTCGGGACAGGGCCTAACCTATGGCTACACCTTC
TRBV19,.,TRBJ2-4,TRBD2,CASSIPGGTKNIQYF,TGTGCCAGTAGTATTCCGGGGGGAACCAAAAACATTCAGTACTTC
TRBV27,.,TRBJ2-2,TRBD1,CASHAGTVNTGELFF,TGTGCCAGCCACGCCGGGACAGTCAACACCGGGGAGCTGTTTTTT
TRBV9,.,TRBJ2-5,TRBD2,CASSPPGASGGGETQYF,TGTGCCAGCAGCCCCCCTGGGGCTAGCGGGGGTGGGGAGACCCAGTACTTC
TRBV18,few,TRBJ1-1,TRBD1,CASSPRQGQSTEAFF,TGTGCCAGCTCACCAAGACAGGGCCAGAGCACTGAAGCTTTCTTT
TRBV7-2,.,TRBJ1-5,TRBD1,CASSLTGVGNQPQHF,TGTGCCAGCAGCTTGACAGGGGTGGGCAATCAGCCCCAGCATTTT
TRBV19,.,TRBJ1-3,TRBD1,CASSRDSGNTIYF,TGTGCCAGTAGCCGGGACAGTGGAAACACCATATATTTT
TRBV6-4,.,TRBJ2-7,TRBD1,CASSVRDREYEQYF,TGTGCCAGCAGTGTTCGGGACAGAGAATACGAGCAGTACTTC
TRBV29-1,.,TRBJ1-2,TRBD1,CSVGGRGDYGYTF,TGCAGCGTTGGCGGCAGGGGGGACTATGGCTACACCTTC
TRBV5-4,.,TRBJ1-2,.,CASSLQSGYGRSGYTF,TGTGCCAGCAGCTTGCAGTCGGGGTATGGTAGATCGGGCTACACCTTC
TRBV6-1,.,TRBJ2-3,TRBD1,CASMDRGRTDTQYF,TGTGCCAGCATGGACAGGGGGAGGACAGATACGCAGTATTTT
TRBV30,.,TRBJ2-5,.,CAWSVDIKETQYF,TGTGCCTGGAGTGTCGACATTAAAGAGACCCAGTACTTC
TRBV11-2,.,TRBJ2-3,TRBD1,CASSFRGQGVFGSTDTQYF,TGTGCCAGCAGCTTTCGCGGACAGGGGGTCTTCGGTAGCACAGATACGCAGTATTTT
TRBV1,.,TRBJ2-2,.,CTSSPLGTGELFF,TGCACCAGCAGCCCACTAGGCACCGGGGAGCTGTTTTTT
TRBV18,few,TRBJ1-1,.,CASSPPNFMNTEAFF,TGTGCCAGCTCACCACCAAACTTTATGAACACTGAAGCTTTCTTT
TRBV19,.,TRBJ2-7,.,CASSSQISYEQYF,TGTGCCAGTAGTTCTCAGATTTCCTACGAGCAGTACTTC
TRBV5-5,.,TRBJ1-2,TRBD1,CASSLQGTPRYGYTF,TGTGCCAGCAGCTTACAGGGGACCCCAAGGTATGGCTACACCTTC
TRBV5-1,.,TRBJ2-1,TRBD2,CASQRGDSYNEQFF,TGCGCCAGCCAGCGGGGGGATAGTTACAATGAGCAGTTCTTC
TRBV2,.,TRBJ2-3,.,CASSEGTVTDTQYF,TGTGCCAGCAGTGAAGGGACAGTCACAGATACGCAGTATTTT
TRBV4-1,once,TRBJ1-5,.,CASRPHRVDNQPQHF,TGCGCCAGCAGGCCTCACAGGGTTGACAATCAGCCCCAGCATTTT
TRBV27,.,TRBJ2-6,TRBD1,CASSLWTGSAAGANVLTF,TGTGCCAGCAGTTTGTGGACAGGGTCCGCTGCTGGGGCCAACGTCCTGACTTTC
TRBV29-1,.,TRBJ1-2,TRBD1,CSVEDWGQGPNYGYTF,TGCAGCGTTGAAGATTGGGGACAGGGACCTAACTATGGCTACACCTTC
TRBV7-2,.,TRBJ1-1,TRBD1,CASSLGGTGGVSFTEAFF,TGTGCCAGCAGCTTAGGGGGGACAGGGGGCGTCAGTTTCACTGAAGCTTTCTTT
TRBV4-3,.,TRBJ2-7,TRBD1,CASSRTGQANYEQYF,TGCGCCAGCAGTAGGACGGGACAGGCCAATTACGAGCAGTACTTC
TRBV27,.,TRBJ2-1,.,CASSRVPRPHNEQFF,TGTGCCAGCAGCCGTGTCCCCAGGCCGCACAATGAGCAGTTCTTC
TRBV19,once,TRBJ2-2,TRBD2,CASSIGLAGGRNTGELFF,TGTGCCAGTAGTATCGGACTAGCGGGGGGCCGAAACACCGGGGAGCTGTTTTTT
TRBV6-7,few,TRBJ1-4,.,CASSPEGEKLFF,TGTGCCAGCAGCCCGGAGGGGGAAAAACTGTTTTTT
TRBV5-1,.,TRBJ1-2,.,CASSLQAGNYGYTF,TGCGCCAGCAGCTTGCAGGCGGGGAACTATGGCTACACCTTC
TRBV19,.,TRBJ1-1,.,CASSIEGAGTEAFF,TGTGCCAGTAGTATAGAGGGGGCTGGCACTGAAGCTTTCTTT
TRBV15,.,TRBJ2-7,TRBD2,CATSRTIGLAYEQYF,TGTGCCACCAGCAGAACTATAGGACTAGCTTACGAGCAGTACTTC
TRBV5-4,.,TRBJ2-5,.,CASSLVQGVETQYF,TGTGCCAGCAGCTTGGTGCAGGGCGTAGAGACCCAGTACTTC
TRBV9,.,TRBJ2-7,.,CASSPRAESSYEQYF,TGTGCCAGCAGCCCCCGAGCGGAAAGCTCCTACGAGCAGTACTTC
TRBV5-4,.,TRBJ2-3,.,CASSLGGGKGTDTQYF,TGTGCCAGCAGCTTGGGCGGGGGCAAGGGGACAGATACGCAGTATTTT
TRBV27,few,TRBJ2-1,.,CASSLGSLPHNEQFF,TGTGCCAGCAGTTTAGGCTCCCTCCCCCACAATGAGCAGTTCTTC
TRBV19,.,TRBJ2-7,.,CASSNRDSTYEQYF,TGTGCCAGTAGTAACAGGGATTCGACCTACGAGCAGTACTTC
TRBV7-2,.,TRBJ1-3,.,CASSSYDTSSGNTIYF,TGTGCCAGCAGCTCGTACGACACCAGCTCTGGAAACACCATATATTTT
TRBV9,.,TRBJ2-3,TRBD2,CASSVSGGLSDTQYF,TGTGCCAGCAGCGTAAGCGGGGGGCTGTCAGATACGCAGTATTTT
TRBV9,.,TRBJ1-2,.,CASSIDSYGYTF,TGTGCCAGCAGCATTGACAGTTATGGCTACACCTTC
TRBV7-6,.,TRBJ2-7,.,CASSLETDASYEQYF,TGTGCCAGCAGCTTAGAGACAGATGCCTCCTACGAGCAGTACTTC
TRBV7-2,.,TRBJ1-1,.,CASRISPGGHTEAFF,TGTGCCAGCAGGATAAGTCCGGGGGGGCACACTGAAGCTTTCTTT
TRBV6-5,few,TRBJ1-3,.,CASRPTYHPGNTIYF,TGTGCCAGCAGACCTACTTACCATCCTGGAAACACCATATATTTT
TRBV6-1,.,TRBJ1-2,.,CASKGSRGYTF,TGTGCCAGCAAGGGGTCGCGGGGCTACACCTTC
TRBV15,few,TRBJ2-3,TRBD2,CATSRGAGGPHGPDTQYF,TGTGCCACCAGCCGTGGAGCGGGGGGCCCCCACGGGCCAGATACGCAGTATTTT
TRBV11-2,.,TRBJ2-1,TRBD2,CASSAWGGAGVDNEQFF,TGTGCCAGCAGCGCCTGGGGGGGAGCGGGGGTCGACAATGAGCAGTTCTTC
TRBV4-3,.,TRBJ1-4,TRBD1,CASSPRSGTGGNEKLFF,TGCGCCAGCAGCCCACGATCCGGGACAGGGGGAAATGAAAAACTGTTTTTT
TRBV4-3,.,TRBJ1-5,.,CASSPSLLGSNQPQHF,TGCGCCAGCAGCCCTTCACTTCTGGGCAGCAATCAGCCCCAGCATTTT
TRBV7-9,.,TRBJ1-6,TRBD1,CASSSWTGGDSPLHF,TGTGCCAGCAGCTCGTGGACAGGGGGCGATTCACCCCTCCACTTT
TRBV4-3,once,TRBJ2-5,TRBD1,CASSKGAGGSGETQYF,TGCGCCAGCAGCAAGGGGGCAGGGGGCTCTGGGGAGACCCAGTACTTC
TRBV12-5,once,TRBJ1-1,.,CASGDTQGNLNTEAFF,TGTGCTAGTGGTGACACTCAGGGGAACCTGAACACTGAAGCTTTCTTT
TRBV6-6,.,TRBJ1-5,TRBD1,CASSWDRGQPQHF,TGTGCCAGCAGTTGGGACAGGGGGCAGCCCCAGCATTTT
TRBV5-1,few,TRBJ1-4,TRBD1,CASSPQGSSGEKLFF,TGCGCCAGCAGCCCACAGGGGTCTTCGGGGGAAAAACTGTTTTTT
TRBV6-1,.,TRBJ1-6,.,CASSGVGSSYNSPLHF,TGTGCCAGCAGTGGGGTGGGGAGCTCCTATAATTCACCCCTCCACTTT
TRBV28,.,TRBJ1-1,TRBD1,CAGRQGWGTEAFF,TGTGCCGGGAGACAGGGTTGGGGCACTGAAGCTTTCTTT
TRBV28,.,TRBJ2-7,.,CASSLGGTVREQYF,TGTGCCAGCAGTTTAGGCGGGACAGTGCGTGAGCAGTACTTC
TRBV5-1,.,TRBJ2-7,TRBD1,CASSSGTGTYEQYF,TGCGCCAGCAGTTCCGGGACAGGGACCTACGAGCAGTACTTC
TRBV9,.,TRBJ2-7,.,CASSPTQGLLLEQYF,TGTGCCAGCAGCCCCACTCAGGGCCTACTACTCGAGCAGTACTTC
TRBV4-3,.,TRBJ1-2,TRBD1,CASSQETGGMRYGYTF,TGCGCCAGCAGCCAGGAGACAGGGGGGATGCGGTATGGCTACACCTTC
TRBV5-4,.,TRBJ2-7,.,CASSLGTGFPYEQYF,TGTGCCAGCAGCTTGGGAACAGGCTTTCCCTACGAGCAGTACTTC
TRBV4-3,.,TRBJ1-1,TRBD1,CASSQDPRQGREAFF,TGCGCCAGCAGCCAAGATCCCCGACAGGGGCGGGAAGCTTTCTTT
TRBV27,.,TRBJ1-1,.,CASLGRGMNTEAFF,TGTGCCTCGCTTGGTCGGGGGATGAACACTGAAGCTTTCTTT